This T cell receptor (beta chain) was sequenced for a study of patients and donors after allogeneic stem cell transplantation. CDR3 length: 13 amino acids. Germline CDR1 ENHRY, CDR2 SYGVKD. Trimming took off 0 bases at V and 7 bases at J, with 9 bases between the two ends. TCRdb processed the RT-PCR reads anew with MiXCR; each CDR3 protein has one entry. The repertoire holds roughly 150,000 distinct CDR3 sequences, with 20% to 25% as singletons. The rearrangement joins TRBV10-3 to TRBJ1-1; D call uncertain. The sample consisted of blood, either unsorted or a sorted T cell fraction (not recorded which). The TCR originated in a human donor who was either an allogeneic HSCT recipient or a stem cell or donor lymphocyte infusion donor (not recorded which). It is not recorded whose cells these are; they may come from a transplant donor. The chain's CDR3 is CAISESSRSEAFF. Written as DNA, the CDR3 is TGTGCCATCAGTGAGTCATCAAGAAGTGAAGCTTTCTTT.